The sequence of this TCR beta chain was determined in a study of T cell repertoires in cytomegalovirus infection. On the study more broadly: Well-studied HLA-B-restricted CMV epitopes were used in the study alongside recently identified HLA-C-restricted ones. Based on public TCR beta signatures, there were indications of CMV infection and of a matching HLA type. Study-wide points: Cumulative public TCR beta family frequency identified CMV carriers with the relevant HLA. CMV-specific TCR beta clonotypes restricted by HLA-C dominated the ex vivo response.

This CDR3 is 15 amino acids long. The germline V and J ends were trimmed by 3 bases and 5 bases, with 13 bases remaining between them. Via MiXCR, TCRdb re-called the reads, giving one row per CDR3 protein. The sample has 80,000 or so distinct CDR3 sequences; around 40% are singletons. Points on this clonotype: Its antigen remains unknown.

This sequence was found in a human donor in good health (CMV status not recorded). Some clones in this sample may be carry-over from other donors' samples. The V gene is TRBV12-3 or TRBV12-4, the J gene TRBJ2-2, with D tentatively TRBD1 or TRBD2 (5 bases each). The specimen comprised CD8+ T cells from cultured PBMCs, sampled from culture after CMV antigen stimulation. The chain's CDR3 is CASSFRGAPTGELFF. The CDR3 DNA sequence: TGTGCCAGCAGTTTCAGAGGGGCCCCTACCGGGGAGCTGTTTTTT.